Sequencing of this TCR beta chain was carried out in a study of T cells in Graves' hyperthyroidism and ophthalmopathy. Study results and caveats: Most thyroid clonotypes expanded above 0.001 were also detected in blood.

On this clonotype itself: Its antigen is undetermined. One end of the junction varies from germline; a read error may be responsible.

Uncontrolled infections, other autoimmune diseases, pregnancy or lactation led to exclusion of patients. The diagnostic basis comprised clinical symptoms, serum thyroxine and TRAb, thyroid ultrasound and orbital computed tomography. It was over 9.5 ml of fresh peripheral blood that supplied the PBMCs. Researchers amplified the TCR beta CDR3 regions from RNA transcripts. A first-round RT-PCR of the TCR CDR3 used the HTBI primer set. MiXCR, applied by TCRdb to the multiplex PCR reads, yields one record per CDR3 protein. The data hold 300,000 to 350,000 distinct CDR3 sequences, with about 15% observed a single time. In germline, CDR1 is SGHRS, CDR2 YFSETQ. This CDR3 spans 13 amino acids.

The sample consisted of blood. The chain couples TRBV5-1 to TRBJ2-3, with D uncertain. This TCR derives from a woman aged 30 to 39 with Graves' hyperthyroidism. For the CDR3, the DNA is TGTGCCAGCAGCTTGGAACCTGGGGATACGCAGTATTTT. Translated, it gives CASSLEPGDTQYF.